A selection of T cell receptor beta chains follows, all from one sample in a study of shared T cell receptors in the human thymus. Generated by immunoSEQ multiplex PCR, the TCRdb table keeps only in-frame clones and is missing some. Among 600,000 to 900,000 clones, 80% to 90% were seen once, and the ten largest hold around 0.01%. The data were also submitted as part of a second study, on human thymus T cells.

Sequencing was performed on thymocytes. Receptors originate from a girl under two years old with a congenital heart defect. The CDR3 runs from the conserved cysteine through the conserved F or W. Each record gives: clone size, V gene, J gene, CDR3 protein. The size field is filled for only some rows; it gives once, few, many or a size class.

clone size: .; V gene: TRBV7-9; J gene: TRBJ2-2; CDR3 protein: CASSTGVGKTGELFF
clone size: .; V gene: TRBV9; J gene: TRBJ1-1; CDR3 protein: CASSVGRGRDTEAFF
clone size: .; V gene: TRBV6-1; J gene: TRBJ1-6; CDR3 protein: CASSRDTRNSPLHF
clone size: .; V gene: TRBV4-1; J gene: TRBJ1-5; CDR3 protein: CASSRQRGQPQHF
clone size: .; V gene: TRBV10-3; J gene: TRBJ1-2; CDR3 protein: CAISDSPEGNYGYTF
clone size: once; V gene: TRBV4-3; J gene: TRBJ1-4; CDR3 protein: CASSQDQTETTNEKLFF
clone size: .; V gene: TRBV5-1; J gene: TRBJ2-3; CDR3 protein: CASSRRGPSHRQYF
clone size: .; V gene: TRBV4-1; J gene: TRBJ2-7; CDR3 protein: CASRTSLARSSYEQYF
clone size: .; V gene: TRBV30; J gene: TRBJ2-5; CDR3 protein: CAWSWGGLAEETQYF
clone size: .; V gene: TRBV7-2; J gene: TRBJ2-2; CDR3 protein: CASSLARRTATNTGELFF
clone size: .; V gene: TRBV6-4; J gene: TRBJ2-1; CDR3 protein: CASSDSRLAGNEQFF
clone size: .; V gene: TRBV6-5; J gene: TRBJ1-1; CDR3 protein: CASRGGDLNTEAFF
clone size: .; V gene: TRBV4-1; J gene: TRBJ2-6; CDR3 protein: CASSQDGGLSGANVLTF
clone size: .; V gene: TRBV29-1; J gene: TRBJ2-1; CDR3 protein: CSVGQGHGDEQFF
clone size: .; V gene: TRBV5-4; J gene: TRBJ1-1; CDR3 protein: CASSLAKKGQGKGDGTEAFF
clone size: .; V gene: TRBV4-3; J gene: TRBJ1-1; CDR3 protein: CASSQDKQALCTEAFF
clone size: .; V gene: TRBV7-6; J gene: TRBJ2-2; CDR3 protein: CASSLVGGGASTGELFF
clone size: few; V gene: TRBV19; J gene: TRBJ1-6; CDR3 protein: CASSRGTPPSGNSPLHF
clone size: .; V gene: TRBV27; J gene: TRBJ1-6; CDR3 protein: CASSLSTGPLYNSPLHF
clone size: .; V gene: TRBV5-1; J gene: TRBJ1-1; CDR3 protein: CASSPGMGQGGFF
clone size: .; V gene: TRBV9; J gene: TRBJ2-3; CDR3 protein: CASSEISGGGDTQYF
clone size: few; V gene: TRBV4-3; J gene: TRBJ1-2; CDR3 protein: CASSHLTPRDSAGYTF